This is a list of T cell receptor beta chains from one sample in a study of Tregs in tolerant kidney transplant recipients. The method was immunoSEQ multiplex PCR; TCRdb's version includes in-frame clones alone and lacks a portion of them. Found here are about 110,000 clones, nearly 90% of them singletons; the top ten hold approximately 0.34%. The source was CD4+ T cells from blood, collected before the transplant. These receptors were collected from a human donor who received a combined kidney and bone marrow transplant. Each CDR3 is given with its conserved first and last residue. The D gene is left open where the match is weak. Size values are once, few and many counts, or a class for expanded clones, and some rows have none.

d_call j_call clone_size v_call cdr3_aa cdr3_nt
TRBD1 TRBJ2-7 NA TRBV5-1 CASSLVGGLRNEQYF TGCGCCAGCAGCTTGGTAGGGGGCCTTCGAAACGAGCAGTACTTC
NA TRBJ2-7 NA TRBV6-6 CASSSRETGKMYEQYF TGTGCCAGCAGTTCTCGAGAAACAGGGAAGATGTACGAGCAGTACTTC
TRBD1 TRBJ1-2 few TRBV27 CASSLQGAVGGYTF TGTGCCAGCAGTCTCCAGGGGGCGGTTGGCGGCTACACCTTC
NA TRBJ1-1 NA TRBV7-9 CASSFGRENTEAFF TGTGCCAGCAGCTTTGGACGGGAGAACACTGAAGCTTTCTTT
TRBD1 TRBJ2-2 NA TRBV29-1 CSVDRTGVPGELFF TGCAGCGTTGATCGGACAGGGGTACCCGGGGAGCTGTTTTTT
NA TRBJ2-1 NA TRBV6-1 CASSVRGGDNEQFF TGTGCCAGCAGTGTGAGGGGGGGGGACAATGAGCAGTTCTTC
TRBD2 TRBJ2-6 NA TRBV19 CASTPQSGAGANVLTF TGTGCCAGTACTCCTCAAAGCGGGGCTGGGGCCAACGTCCTGACTTTC
NA TRBJ1-5 NA TRBV2 CASSESQGLGQPQHF TGTGCCAGCAGTGAGTCACAGGGCCTGGGGCAGCCCCAGCATTTT
TRBD1 TRBJ1-2 NA TRBV5-1 CASSSGDSKIYGYTF TGCGCCAGCAGCTCTGGGGACAGCAAAATCTATGGCTACACCTTC
NA TRBJ2-1 NA TRBV10-3 CAITRQGGESSYNEQFF TGTGCCATCACTCGACAAGGGGGGGAAAGCTCCTACAATGAGCAGTTCTTC
NA TRBJ2-2 NA TRBV7-9 CASSLALGGANTGELFF TGTGCCAGCAGCTTAGCTTTGGGCGGGGCGAACACCGGGGAGCTGTTTTTT
TRBD1 TRBJ1-2 NA TRBV7-8 CASSSKTGGDYGYTF TGTGCCAGCAGCTCGAAAACAGGGGGGGACTATGGCTACACCTTC
TRBD2 TRBJ2-2 NA TRBV19 CASSLSGRNSNTGELFF TGTGCCAGTAGTCTCAGCGGGAGGAACTCTAACACCGGGGAGCTGTTTTTT
TRBD2 TRBJ2-7 NA TRBV29-1 CSVGTSAITEQYF TGCAGCGTCGGTACTAGCGCTATAACAGAGCAGTACTTC
TRBD2 TRBJ2-7 NA TRBV2 CATAMAGEGWSEQYF TGTGCCACCGCCATGGCGGGAGAAGGTTGGAGCGAGCAGTACTTC
TRBD1 TRBJ2-2 NA TRBV19 CASSGRDRATGELFF TGTGCCAGTAGTGGGAGGGACAGGGCCACCGGGGAGCTGTTTTTT
TRBD1 TRBJ1-5 NA TRBV30 CAWKAGTGNQPQHF TGTGCCTGGAAAGCCGGGACAGGGAATCAGCCCCAGCATTTT
TRBD1 TRBJ1-3 NA TRBV5-1 CASSLPTGDGNTIYF TGCGCCAGCAGCTTGCCCACAGGGGACGGAAACACCATATATTTT
NA TRBJ2-3 NA TRBV7-9 CASSITDTQYF TGTGCCAGCAGCATAACAGATACGCAGTATTTT
NA TRBJ2-2 NA TRBV7-2 CASSKGTGELFF TGTGCCAGCAGCAAGGGGACCGGGGAGCTGTTTTTT
TRBD2 TRBJ2-1 NA TRBV11-2 CASRGLAGSRSYNEQFF TGTGCCAGCAGGGGACTAGCGGGATCCCGCTCCTACAATGAGCAGTTCTTC
NA TRBJ1-4 NA TRBV19 CASSMTGGGEKLFF TGTGCCAGTAGTATGACGGGAGGAGGGGAAAAACTGTTTTTT
TRBD2 TRBJ2-1 NA TRBV7-2 CASSPILAGAAGEQFF TGTGCCAGCAGCCCCATACTAGCGGGGGCCGCTGGGGAGCAGTTCTTC
TRBD1 TRBJ1-2 once TRBV4-1 CASSFAGGFVPWGYTF TGCGCCAGCAGCTTTGCAGGGGGCTTTGTCCCTTGGGGCTACACCTTC
TRBD1 TRBJ2-5 NA TRBV4-3 CASSQGDRGGWETQYF TGCGCCAGCAGCCAAGGGGACAGGGGAGGTTGGGAGACCCAGTACTTC
NA TRBJ2-2 NA TRBV6-5 CASSYGSVYTGELFF TGTGCCAGCAGTTACGGTAGCGTGTACACCGGGGAGCTGTTTTTT
TRBD1 TRBJ1-1 NA TRBV28 CATSQGAGTEAFF TGTGCCACATCTCAGGGGGCCGGCACTGAAGCTTTCTTT
NA TRBJ1-2 NA TRBV2 CASILRGYGYTF TGTGCCAGCATTCTACGCGGCTATGGCTACACCTTC
NA TRBJ1-1 NA TRBV11-2 CASSGTGIVEAFF TGTGCCAGCAGCGGAACAGGGATTGTTGAAGCTTTCTTT
TRBD2 TRBJ2-7 NA TRBV18 CASSRGGTSGISYEQYF TGTGCCAGCTCACGGGGCGGGACTAGCGGGATATCCTACGAGCAGTACTTC
NA TRBJ2-5 NA TRBV21-1 CASSNGHQETQYF TGTGCCAGCAGCAACGGTCACCAAGAGACCCAGTACTTC
NA TRBJ1-1 NA TRBV18 CASSPLTGAGPEAFF TGTGCCAGCTCACCATTGACAGGCGCCGGCCCTGAAGCTTTCTTT
TRBD2 TRBJ2-3 NA TRBV2 CASRGTSGGANTQYF TGTGCCAGCAGAGGGACTAGCGGGGGGGCTAATACGCAGTATTTT
TRBD2 TRBJ2-1 NA TRBV15 CATSTALGLADNEQFF TGTGCCACCAGCACTGCCCTTGGACTAGCGGACAATGAGCAGTTCTTC
NA TRBJ2-1 NA TRBV14 CASSQAGGLEQFF TGTGCCAGCAGCCAAGCTGGCGGGTTAGAGCAGTTCTTC
TRBD2 TRBJ2-3 NA TRBV11-2 CASSLSLAGGTDTQYF TGTGCCAGCAGCTTATCTCTAGCGGGGGGAACAGATACGCAGTATTTT
TRBD2 TRBJ2-7 once TRBV7-2 CASSPTSGRLNEQYF TGTGCCAGCAGCCCGACTAGCGGGAGGCTGAACGAGCAGTACTTC
TRBD2 TRBJ2-3 NA TRBV5-4 CASSLGGGSTDTQYF TGTGCCAGCAGCCTGGGCGGGGGGAGCACAGATACGCAGTATTTT
NA TRBJ2-3 NA TRBV30 CAWSTPADTQYF TGTGCCTGGTCTACGCCGGCAGATACGCAGTATTTT
NA TRBJ2-3 NA TRBV30 CAWSQGLTTTDTQYF TGTGCCTGGAGTCAGGGGCTTACCACCACAGATACGCAGTATTTT
NA TRBJ1-1 NA TRBV7-9 CASFALRNTEAFF TGTGCCAGTTTCGCCTTGAGGAACACTGAAGCTTTCTTT
TRBD2 TRBJ2-2 NA TRBV19 CASSTRGGTNTGELFF TGTGCCAGTAGTACCCGGGGAGGGACGAACACCGGGGAGCTGTTTTTT
TRBD1 TRBJ2-7 once TRBV6-6 CASSKTGSYEQYF TGTGCCAGCAGTAAGACAGGGTCCTACGAGCAGTACTTC
TRBD1 TRBJ2-7 NA TRBV4-1 CASSQIPGQATEQYF TGCGCCAGCAGCCAAATTCCCGGACAGGCTACCGAGCAGTACTTC
TRBD2 TRBJ2-7 NA TRBV7-2 CASSRTSGLAEQYF TGTGCCAGCAGCCGAACCTCCGGACTAGCGGAGCAGTACTTC
TRBD1 TRBJ2-7 NA TRBV2 CASNKGTASYEQYF TGTGCCAGTAATAAAGGGACAGCGAGCTACGAGCAGTACTTC
TRBD1 TRBJ2-7 NA TRBV6-5 CASSPSDRGKYEQYF TGTGCCAGCAGCCCCTCCGACAGGGGTAAATACGAGCAGTACTTC
TRBD1 TRBJ1-5 NA TRBV6-5 CASREQGFGQPQHF TGTGCCAGCAGGGAACAGGGGTTCGGTCAGCCCCAGCATTTT
NA TRBJ2-2 NA TRBV9 CASSREITGELFF TGTGCCAGCAGCAGGGAGATCACCGGGGAGCTGTTTTTT
TRBD1 TRBJ2-2 once TRBV5-1 CASSLGQGAGELFF TGCGCCAGCAGCTTGGGACAGGGGGCCGGGGAGCTGTTTTTT
TRBD1 TRBJ1-3 NA TRBV6-4 CASSVQGGSGNTIYF TGTGCCAGCAGTGTCCAGGGGGGCTCTGGAAACACCATATATTTT
TRBD1 TRBJ1-6 few TRBV2 CASRQGGNSPLHF TGTGCCAGCAGACAGGGGGGGAATTCACCCCTCCACTTT
TRBD1 TRBJ1-6 NA TRBV6-1 CTSSGQGGYNSPLHF TGTACCAGCAGCGGACAGGGGGGCTATAATTCACCCCTCCACTTT
NA TRBJ2-4 NA TRBV5-1 CASSLELSGGLAKNIQYF TGCGCCAGCAGCTTGGAATTGTCCGGGGGTTTAGCCAAAAACATTCAGTACTTC
NA TRBJ1-6 NA TRBV7-2 CASSLERVSPLHF TGTGCCAGCAGCTTAGAGCGGGTTTCACCCCTCCACTTT
TRBD1 TRBJ1-1 NA TRBV5-6 CASSFLGTGGLEAFF TGTGCCAGCAGCTTCCTCGGGACAGGGGGGTTGGAAGCTTTCTTT
TRBD2 TRBJ2-2 NA TRBV19 CASSIALAGTDTGELFF TGTGCCAGTAGTATCGCCTTAGCGGGGACCGACACCGGGGAGCTGTTTTTT